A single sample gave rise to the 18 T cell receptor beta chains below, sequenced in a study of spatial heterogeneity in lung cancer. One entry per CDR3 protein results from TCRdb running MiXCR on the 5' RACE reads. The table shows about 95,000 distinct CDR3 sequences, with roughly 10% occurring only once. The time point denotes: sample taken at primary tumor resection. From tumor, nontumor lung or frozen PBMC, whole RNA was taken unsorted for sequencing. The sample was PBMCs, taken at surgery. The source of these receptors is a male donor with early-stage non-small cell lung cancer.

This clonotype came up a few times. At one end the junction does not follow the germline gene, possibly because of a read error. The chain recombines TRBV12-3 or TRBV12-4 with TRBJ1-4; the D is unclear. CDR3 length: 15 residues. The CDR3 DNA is TGTGCCAGCAGTTTAAGTGAGAGGCTGAATGGAAAACTGTTTTTT. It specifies CASSLSERLNGKLFF.

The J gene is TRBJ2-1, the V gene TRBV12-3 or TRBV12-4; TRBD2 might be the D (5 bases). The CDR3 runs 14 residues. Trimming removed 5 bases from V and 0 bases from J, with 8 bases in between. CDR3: CASSTRGSYNEQFF. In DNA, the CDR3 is TGTGCCAGCAGTACCCGGGGCTCCTACAATGAGCAGTTCTTC.

CDR3 sequence: CASSAGQGYGYTF. CDR3 coding DNA: TGTGCCAGCAGCGCCGGACAGGGCTATGGCTACACCTTC. This rearrangement joins TRBV7-2 to TRBJ1-2, with 8 bases that match TRBD1. CDR3 length: 13 amino acids. The J segment lost 4 bases and the V segment lost 5 bases, leaving 3 bases of the junction unmatched. Germline V lookup: CDR1 SGHTA, CDR2 FQGNSA.

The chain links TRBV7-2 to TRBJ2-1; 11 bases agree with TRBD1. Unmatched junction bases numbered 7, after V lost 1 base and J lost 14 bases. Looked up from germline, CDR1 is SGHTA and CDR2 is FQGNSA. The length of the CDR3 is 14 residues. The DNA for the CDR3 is TGTGCCAGCAGCTTAGTGAGCTGGGACAGGGGGGAGTTCTTC. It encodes CASSLVSWDRGEFF.

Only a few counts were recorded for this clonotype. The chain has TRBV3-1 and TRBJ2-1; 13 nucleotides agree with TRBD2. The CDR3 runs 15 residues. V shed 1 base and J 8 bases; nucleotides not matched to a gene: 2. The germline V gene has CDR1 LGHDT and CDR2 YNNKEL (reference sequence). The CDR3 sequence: CASSQAGLAGHEQFF. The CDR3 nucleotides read TGTGCCAGCAGCCAAGCGGGACTAGCGGGACATGAGCAGTTCTTC.

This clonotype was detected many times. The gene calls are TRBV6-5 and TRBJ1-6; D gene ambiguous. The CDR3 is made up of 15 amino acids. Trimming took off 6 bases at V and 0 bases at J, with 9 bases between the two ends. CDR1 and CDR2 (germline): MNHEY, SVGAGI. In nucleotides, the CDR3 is TGTGCCAGCAGCCTGACGGACTCCTATAATTCACCCCTCCACTTT. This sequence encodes CASSLTDSYNSPLHF.

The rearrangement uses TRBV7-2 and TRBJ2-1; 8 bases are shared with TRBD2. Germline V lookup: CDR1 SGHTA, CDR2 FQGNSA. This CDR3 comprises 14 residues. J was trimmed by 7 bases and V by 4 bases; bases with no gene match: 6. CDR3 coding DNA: TGTGCCAGCAGCTCGACGGGGGGGCGGAATGAGCAGTTCTTC. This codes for CASSSTGGRNEQFF.

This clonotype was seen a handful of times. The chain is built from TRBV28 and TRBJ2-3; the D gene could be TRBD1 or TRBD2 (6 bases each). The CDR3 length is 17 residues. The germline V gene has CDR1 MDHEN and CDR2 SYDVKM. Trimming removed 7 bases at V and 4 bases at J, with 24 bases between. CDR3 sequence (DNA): TGTGCCAGCACCCCGGGCCAGGGGAGGCCCATGGCAGATACGCAGTATTTT. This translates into CASTPGQGRPMADTQYF.

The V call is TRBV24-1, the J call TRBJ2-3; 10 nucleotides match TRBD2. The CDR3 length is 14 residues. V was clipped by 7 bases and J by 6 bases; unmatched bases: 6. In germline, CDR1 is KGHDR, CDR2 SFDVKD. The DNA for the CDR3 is TGTGCCACCAGCCCTAGCGGGAGCGGCGATACGCAGTATTTT. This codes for CATSPSGSGDTQYF.

CDR3 in amino acids: CASRLVGQETQYF. For the CDR3, the DNA is TGTGCCAGCAGATTGGTCGGCCAAGAGACCCAGTACTTC. This rearrangement joins TRBV7-8 to TRBJ2-5; no reliable D call. This CDR3 is built from 13 residues. Germline loops: CDR1 SGHVS, CDR2 FQNEAQ. Trimming removed 6 bases at V and 1 base at J, with 9 bases between. Full variable domain (missing parts from reference TRBV7-8 and TRBJ2-5): GAGVSQSPRYKVAKRGQDVALRCDPISGHVSLFWYQQALGQGPEFLTYFQNEAQLDKSGLPSDRFFAERPEGSVSTLKIQRTQQEDSAVYLCASRLVGQETQYFGPGTRLLVL.

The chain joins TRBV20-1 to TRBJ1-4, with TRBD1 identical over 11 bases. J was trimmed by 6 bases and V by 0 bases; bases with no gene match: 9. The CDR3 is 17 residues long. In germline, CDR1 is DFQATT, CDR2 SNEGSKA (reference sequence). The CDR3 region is CSARDWIGTGGYEKLFF. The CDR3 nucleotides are TGCAGTGCTAGAGATTGGATCGGGACAGGGGGTTATGAAAAACTGTTTTTT.

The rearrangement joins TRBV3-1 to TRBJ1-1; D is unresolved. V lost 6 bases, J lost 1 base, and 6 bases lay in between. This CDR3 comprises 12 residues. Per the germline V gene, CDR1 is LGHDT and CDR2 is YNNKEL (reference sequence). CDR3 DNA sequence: TGTGCCAGCAGTAACAAGAACACTGAAGCTTTCTTT. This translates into CASSNKNTEAFF. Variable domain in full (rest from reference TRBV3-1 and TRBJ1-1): DTAVSQTPKYLVTQMGNDKSIKCEQNLGHDTMYWYKQDSKKFLKIMFSYNNKELIINETVPNRFSPKSPDKAHLNLHINSLELGDSAVYFCASSNKNTEAFFGQGTRLTVV.

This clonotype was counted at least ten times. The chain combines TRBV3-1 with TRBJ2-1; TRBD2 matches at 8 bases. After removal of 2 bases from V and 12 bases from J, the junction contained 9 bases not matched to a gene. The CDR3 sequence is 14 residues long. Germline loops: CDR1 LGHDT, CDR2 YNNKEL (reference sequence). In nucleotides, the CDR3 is TGTGCCAGCAGCCAAAGCGGGGGAGAGCAGGGGCAGTTCTTC. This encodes CASSQSGGEQGQFF.

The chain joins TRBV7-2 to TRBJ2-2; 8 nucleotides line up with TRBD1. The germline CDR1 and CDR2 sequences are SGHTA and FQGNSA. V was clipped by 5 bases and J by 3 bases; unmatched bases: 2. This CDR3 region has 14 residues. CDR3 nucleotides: TGTGCCAGCAGCAAACAGGGGGACACCGGGGAGCTGTTTTTT. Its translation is CASSKQGDTGELFF. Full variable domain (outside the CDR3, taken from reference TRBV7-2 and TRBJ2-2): GAGVSQSPSNKVTEKGKDVELRCDPISGHTALYWYRQSLGQGLEFLIYFQGNSAPDKSGLPSDRFSAERTGGSVSTLTIQRTQQEDSAVYLCASSKQGDTGELFFGEGSRLTVL.

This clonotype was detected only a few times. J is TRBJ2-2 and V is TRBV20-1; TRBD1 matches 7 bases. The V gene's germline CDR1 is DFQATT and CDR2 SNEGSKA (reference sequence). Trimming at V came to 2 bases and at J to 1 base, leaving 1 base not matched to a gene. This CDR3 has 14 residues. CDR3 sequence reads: CSARRTGNTGELFF. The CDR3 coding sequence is TGCAGTGCTAGAAGGACAGGGAACACCGGGGAGCTGTTTTTT.

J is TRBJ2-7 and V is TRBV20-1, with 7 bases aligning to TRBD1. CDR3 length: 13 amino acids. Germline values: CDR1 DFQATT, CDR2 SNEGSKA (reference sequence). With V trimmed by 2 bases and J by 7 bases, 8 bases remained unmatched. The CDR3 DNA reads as TGCAGTGCTAGAACGACAGGGTCCAGGGAGCAGTACTTC. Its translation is CSARTTGSREQYF.

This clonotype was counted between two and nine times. CDR3: CSVEAGIDTQYF. In nucleotides, the CDR3 is TGCAGCGTTGAAGCAGGGATAGATACGCAGTATTTT. The chain has TRBV29-1 and TRBJ2-3; tentatively, D is TRBD1 (5 bases). CDR3 length: 12 amino acids. V shed 1 base and J shed 5 bases, with 7 bases lying between them. Per the germline V gene, CDR1 is SQVTM and CDR2 is ANQGSEA.

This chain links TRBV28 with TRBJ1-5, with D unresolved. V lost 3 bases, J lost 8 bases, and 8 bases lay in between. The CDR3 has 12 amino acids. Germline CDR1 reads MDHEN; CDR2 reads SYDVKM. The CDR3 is CASSFGDKPQHF. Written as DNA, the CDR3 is TGTGCCAGCAGTTTTGGGGATAAGCCCCAGCATTTT.